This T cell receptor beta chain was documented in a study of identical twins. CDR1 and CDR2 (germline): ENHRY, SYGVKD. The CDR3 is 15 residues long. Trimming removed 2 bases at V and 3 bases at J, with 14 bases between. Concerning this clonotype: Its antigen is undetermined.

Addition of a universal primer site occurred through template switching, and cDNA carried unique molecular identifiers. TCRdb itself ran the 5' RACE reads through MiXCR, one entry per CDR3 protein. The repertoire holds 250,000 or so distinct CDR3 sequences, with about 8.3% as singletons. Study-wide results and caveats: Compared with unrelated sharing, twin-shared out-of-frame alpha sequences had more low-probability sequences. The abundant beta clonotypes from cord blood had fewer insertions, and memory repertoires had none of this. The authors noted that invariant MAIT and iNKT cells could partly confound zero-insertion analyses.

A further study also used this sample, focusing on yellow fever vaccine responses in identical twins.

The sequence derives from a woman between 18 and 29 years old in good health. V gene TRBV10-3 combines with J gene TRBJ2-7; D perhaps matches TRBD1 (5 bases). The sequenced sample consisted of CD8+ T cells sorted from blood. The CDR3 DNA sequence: TGTGCCATCAGTGAGGCTGACAGCCTCTACTACGAGCAGTACTTC. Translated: CAISEADSLYYEQYF.